The 2 T cell receptor beta chains presented below share a single source sample, sequenced in a study of molecular identifiers for immune sequencing clone quantification. TCRdb fed the PCR reads into MiXCR, producing one record per CDR3 protein. Among under 800,000 distinct CDR3 sequences, 25% were seen once, and the ten largest hold 0.7% to 0.95%. The sample was naive CD8+ T cells from blood, with Jurkat cell RNA spiked in. Regarding subset: FACS-sorted CD8+CD4-CCR7+CD45RA+ naive T cells. The receptors come from a human donor in good health. Some libraries in this study had Jurkat cell RNA spiked in.

The CDR3 here is CSASASPYEQYF. CDR3 nucleotides: TGCAGTGCTAGTGCCAGTCCCTACGAGCAGTACTTC. This chain links TRBV20-1 with TRBJ2-7; no clear D. V shed 3 bases and J shed 2 bases, with 8 bases lying between them. Germline V gene sequence: CDR1 DFQATT, CDR2 SNEGSKA (reference sequence). This CDR3 is built from 12 residues.

Comments on this clonotype: A clone one base away is much larger, so this may be a read error. The chain joins TRBV12-3 or TRBV12-4 to TRBJ2-5; tentatively, D is TRBD1 (6 bases). V was clipped by 6 bases and J by 0 bases, with 14 bases between them. This CDR3 comprises 15 residues. Here the CDR3 reads CASSPFGQNQETQYF. The CDR3 DNA reads as TGTGCCAGCAGCCCCTTTGGACAGAACCAAGAGACCCAGTACTTC.